The 30 T cell receptor beta chains in this list originate from one sample, sequenced in a study of response to subunit inactivated influenza vaccine. Each CDR3 protein is one row after TCRdb ran MiXCR on the RT-PCR reads. The sample yields roughly 700,000 distinct CDR3 sequences, about 15% seen once. The source was PBMCs from blood, collected 14 to 15 days before vaccination. These receptors originate from a man over 45 who received an inactivated influenza vaccine.

This clonotype was seen a handful of times. The chain recombines TRBV24-1 with TRBJ2-1; D uncertain. V dropped 0 bases and J dropped 8 bases, with 1 base sitting between them. This CDR3 comprises 11 residues. The germline gives CDR1 KGHDR, CDR2 SFDVKD. The CDR3 is CATSDLHEQFF. CDR3 nucleotides: TGTGCCACCAGTGATTTGCATGAGCAGTTCTTC.

In its sample, this clonotype was seen a few times. V usage is TRBV2 and J usage is TRBJ2-4; D perhaps matches TRBD1 (6 bases). Germline CDR1 SNHLY, CDR2 FYNNEI. This CDR3 comprises 16 residues. The V end lost 0 bases, the J end lost 8 bases, and 17 bases lay between the germline ends. Here the CDR3 reads CASSEAAWDNTDIQYF. For the CDR3, the DNA is TGTGCCAGCAGTGAAGCAGCGTGGGACAACACAGACATTCAGTACTTC.

The chain employs TRBV18 and TRBJ2-6; 10 bases agree with TRBD2. The CDR3 spans 18 residues. Germline lookup yields CDR1 KGHSH and CDR2 LQKENI. V was clipped by 2 bases and J by 0 bases; unmatched bases: 4. CDR3 in amino acids: CASSPSLAGVSGANVLTF. The CDR3 coding sequence is TGTGCCAGCTCACCAAGCCTAGCGGGAGTCTCTGGGGCCAACGTCCTGACTTTC.

Comments on this clonotype: A single base separates this from a much larger clone, so it may be a read error. The chain carries TRBV15 and TRBJ2-2; D unclear. Trimming pared 1 base from V and 1 base from J, leaving 1 base between. CDR3 length: 13 amino acids. Germline loops: CDR1 LNHNV, CDR2 YYDKDF (reference sequence). CDR3 residues: CATSRGNTGELFF. The CDR3 DNA is TGTGCCACCAGCAGAGGGAACACCGGGGAGCTGTTTTTT.

CDR3 bases: TGCAGCGTTGCCGGGACAGGCACAGATACGCAGTATTTT. Translation gives CSVAGTGTDTQYF. The chain is built from TRBV29-1 and TRBJ2-3; 7 bases are shared with TRBD1. V shed 4 bases and J 1 base; nucleotides not matched to a gene: 2. Germline loops: CDR1 SQVTM, CDR2 ANQGSEA. The CDR3 runs to 13 residues.

This clonotype was found a few times. The chain links TRBV29-1 to TRBJ2-2, with D perhaps TRBD1 (5 bases). Trimming took 5 bases from V and 1 from J, leaving 11 bases between them. There are 14 residues in the CDR3. From germline, CDR1 is SQVTM and CDR2 ANQGSEA. The CDR3: CSVQQVMNTGELFF. DNA of the CDR3: TGCAGCGTTCAACAGGTTATGAACACCGGGGAGCTGTTTTTT.

This clonotype has just a few counts. V usage is TRBV12-3 or TRBV12-4 and J usage is TRBJ2-3; 10 bases agree with TRBD2. The CDR3 is 14 residues long. V lost 6 bases and J lost 8; bases outside the gene matches: 8. The CDR3 here is CASSQSGGDVTQYF. The CDR3 region has the DNA TGTGCCAGCAGCCAAAGCGGGGGGGACGTTACGCAGTATTTT.

Only a few counts were recorded for this clonotype. The chain links TRBV28 to TRBJ1-2, with a tentative D call TRBD1 (5 bases). This CDR3 region has 13 residues. Per the germline V gene, CDR1 is MDHEN and CDR2 is SYDVKM. V gave up 5 bases and J gave up 0 bases, with 7 bases separating them. CDR3 region: CASSGGANYGYTF. The CDR3 DNA reads TGTGCCAGCAGTGGGGGAGCTAACTATGGCTACACCTTC.

This clonotype has only a few counts. The chain links TRBV27 to TRBJ2-5, with no clear D. Germline V gene data show CDR1 as MNHEY and CDR2 as SMNVEV (reference sequence). V shed 9 bases and J shed 5 bases, with 13 bases lying between them. This CDR3 comprises 12 residues. The CDR3 DNA reads as TGTGCCAGTTGGGCCCATGGGGAGACCCAGTACTTC. This codes for CASWAHGETQYF.

Written as DNA, the CDR3 is TGCGCCAGCAGTCCGGTGTCCCGCGTAGTGGGGTCCACCGGGGAGCTGTTTTTT. Amino acids: CASSPVSRVVGSTGELFF. The chain carries TRBV5-1 and TRBJ2-2, with D unresolved. CDR3 length equals 18 residues. V lost 5 bases to trimming and J lost 4 bases, with 24 bases between them. Germline values: CDR1 SGHRS, CDR2 YFSETQ.

This chain joins TRBV20-1 and TRBJ1-1; TRBD1 agrees at 8 bases. The V and J ends lost 0 bases and 4 bases, in that order; junction bases with no gene match: 13. Germline-derived CDR1 and CDR2 are DFQATT and SNEGSKA (reference sequence). This CDR3 region has 17 residues. The CDR3 spells CSARDFTGQGAFTEAFF. CDR3 coding DNA: TGCAGTGCTAGAGATTTTACGGGCCAGGGGGCTTTCACTGAAGCTTTCTTT.

This clonotype was found a few times. The gene calls are TRBV28 and TRBJ2-3; 8 bases are shared with TRBD2. The V gene's germline CDR1 is MDHEN and CDR2 SYDVKM. This CDR3 has 16 amino acids. Trimming cost V 2 bases and J 0 bases; bases outside gene matches: 4. This CDR3 reads CASSLGRGASTDTQYF. CDR3 DNA: TGTGCCAGCAGTTTAGGGCGGGGGGCGAGCACAGATACGCAGTATTTT.

The table lists this clonotype with a few counts. The genes are TRBV5-1 and TRBJ2-3; the D is unclear. V lost 4 bases to trimming and J lost 2 bases, with 11 bases between them. The CDR3 length is 14 residues. CDR1 SGHRS and CDR2 YFSETQ come from the germline V gene. The CDR3 loop reads CASSTGPPTDTQYF. The CDR3 nucleotides are TGCGCCAGCAGCACCGGACCACCCACAGATACGCAGTATTTT.

The chain combines TRBV19 with TRBJ2-1, with TRBD1 matching over 8 bases. The V segment lost 1 base and the J segment 9 bases; nucleotides outside the gene matches: 5. Germline V gene data show CDR1 as LNHDA and CDR2 as SQIVND (reference sequence). The CDR3 spans 14 residues. CDR3 in amino acids: CASSIVGQGREQFF. The CDR3 DNA is TGTGCCAGTAGTATAGTAGGACAGGGTCGTGAGCAGTTCTTC. Drawing the rest from reference TRBV19 and TRBJ2-1, the complete variable domain is DGGITQSPKYLFRKEGQNVTLSCEQNLNHDAMYWYRQDPGQGLRLIYYSQIVNDFQKGDIAEGYSVSREKKESFPLTVTSAQKNPTAFYLCASSIVGQGREQFFGPGTRLTVL.

The V and J genes are TRBV6-1 and TRBJ1-3; unclear D gene. Per germline, CDR1 MNHNS and CDR2 SASEGT. Trimming stripped 7 bases from V and 0 bases from J, with 13 bases between. The CDR3 contains 15 residues. The CDR3 loop reads CASTTLVSSGNTIYF. The CDR3 DNA is TGTGCCAGCACAACGCTCGTCAGCTCTGGAAACACCATATATTTT.

This clonotype was seen ten or more times. V is TRBV5-6 and J is TRBJ2-3; 10 nucleotides match TRBD2. Losses at the gene ends were 8 bases for V and 5 bases for J; bases not matched to a gene: 11. The CDR3 sequence is 15 residues long. CDR1 and CDR2 (germline): SGHDT, YYEEEE. CDR3: CASVPSGRAVDTQYF. CDR3 nucleotide sequence: TGTGCCAGTGTTCCAAGCGGGAGGGCCGTAGATACGCAGTATTTT.

V usage is TRBV9 and J usage is TRBJ2-1; TRBD1 matches 10 bases. The germline CDR1 and CDR2 sequences are SGDLS and YYNGEE. V dropped 3 bases and J dropped 5; count of bases not matched to a gene: 5. The CDR3 runs to 15 residues. This CDR3 is CASSDRDRGNNEQFF. The CDR3 DNA reads as TGTGCCAGCAGCGACCGGGACAGGGGTAACAATGAGCAGTTCTTC.

This clonotype was counted only a few times. The V and J genes are TRBV4-2 and TRBJ1-3; no definite D call. CDR3 length equals 16 residues. Trimming pared 0 bases from V and 1 base from J, leaving 10 bases between. Germline V gene lookup returns CDR1 LGHNA and CDR2 YNFKEQ. The CDR3 region is CASSQDFTTSGNTIYF. The CDR3 region has the DNA TGTGCCAGCAGCCAAGATTTTACGACGTCTGGAAACACCATATATTTT.

V is TRBV27 and J is TRBJ2-2, with a weak D call TRBD2 (5 bases). Trimming pared 2 bases from V and 2 bases from J, leaving 18 bases between. CDR1 is MNHEY and CDR2 is SMNVEV in the germline V gene (reference sequence). This CDR3 is built from 18 residues. Here the CDR3 DNA reads TGTGCCAGCAGTTTAGCCGCCGGGGATAGAAGTAACACCGGGGAGCTGTTTTTT. It specifies CASSLAAGDRSNTGELFF.

The chain has TRBV6-2 or TRBV6-3 and TRBJ2-7, with 8 bases identical to TRBD2. V lost 0 bases, J lost 4 bases, and 11 bases stayed unmatched. The germline CDR1 and CDR2 sequences are MNHEY and SVGEGT. This CDR3 spans 17 amino acids. DNA of the CDR3: TGTGCCAGCAGTTACTCCCGGGGAGGACTAGCCAGATACGAGCAGTACTTC. Translation: CASSYSRGGLARYEQYF.

The chain carries TRBV28 and TRBJ2-1, with D perhaps matching TRBD1 or TRBD2 (5 bases each). Trimming stripped 6 bases from V and 3 bases from J, with 15 bases between. The CDR3 contains 15 residues. Germline lookup yields CDR1 MDHEN and CDR2 SYDVKM. Written as DNA, the CDR3 is TGTGCCAGCAGCCATGGGACCCACCACTACAATGAGCAGTTCTTC. This gives the protein CASSHGTHHYNEQFF.

This clonotype showed up just a few times. This chain connects TRBV7-2 to TRBJ2-2; D possibly corresponds to TRBD1 (5 bases). Per germline, CDR1 SGHTA and CDR2 FQGNSA. Trimming cost V 5 bases and J 1 base, with 11 bases left between them. CDR3 length: 15 amino acids. The CDR3 nucleotides are TGTGCCAGCAGCCCTTGGCAGGGGAACACCGGGGAGCTGTTTTTT. Translating it yields CASSPWQGNTGELFF.

This clonotype was observed many times. The CDR3 is CASRASGHPYEQYF. In nucleotides, the CDR3 is TGTGCCAGCAGAGCTAGCGGGCACCCCTACGAGCAGTACTTC. This rearrangement joins TRBV12-3 or TRBV12-4 to TRBJ2-7; 8 nucleotides match TRBD2. The J segment lost 2 bases and the V segment lost 6 bases, leaving 6 bases of the junction unmatched. The CDR3 is 14 amino acids.

This clonotype has a count of ten or more. The rearrangement uses TRBV12-3 or TRBV12-4 and TRBJ2-7; the match to TRBD1 covers 7 bases. The CDR3 length is 15 residues. The trim removed 1 base at V and 0 bases at J, leaving 3 bases unmatched. The DNA for the CDR3 is TGTGCCAGCAGTTTAGGTGGGACAGCCTCCTACGAGCAGTACTTC. Amino acids: CASSLGGTASYEQYF.

The J gene is TRBJ2-7, the V gene TRBV10-2; 10 bases fit TRBD2. Germline values: CDR1 WSHSY, CDR2 SAAADI. Trimming cost V 3 bases and J 6 bases; bases outside gene matches: 5. This CDR3 spans 14 amino acids. The CDR3 sequence: CASSEGSGGAEQYF. The CDR3 nucleotides read TGCGCCAGCAGTGAAGGGAGCGGGGGGGCCGAGCAGTACTTC.

V and J are TRBV4-1 and TRBJ2-2, with 7 bases identical to TRBD2. Germline V CDR1 and CDR2: MGHRA, YSYEKL. Germline trimming cut 3 bases from V and 8 bases from J; bases unmatched to any gene: 12. The CDR3 totals 16 residues. CDR3 sequence: CASSHPGLMAAGELFF. CDR3 DNA sequence: TGCGCCAGCAGCCACCCGGGACTAATGGCCGCGGGGGAGCTGTTTTTT.

This clonotype has only a few counts. V usage is TRBV29-1 and J usage is TRBJ2-7; TRBD2 aligns across 7 bases. The CDR3 totals 14 residues. The junction had 8 bases not matched to a gene; V was cut back by 6 bases and J by 0 bases. Germline V gives CDR1 SQVTM, CDR2 ANQGSEA. The CDR3: CSVRRGGSSYEQYF. CDR3 DNA: TGCAGCGTCCGCCGGGGCGGGAGCTCCTACGAGCAGTACTTC.

On this clonotype itself: A much larger clone sits a single nucleotide away, making a read error possible. J is TRBJ2-1 and V is TRBV10-3; D may be TRBD2 (7 bases). This CDR3 spans 16 amino acids. Per germline, CDR1 ENHRY and CDR2 SYGVKD. CDR3 in amino acids: CASSVSGGASPNEQFF. As DNA, the CDR3 is TGTGCCAGCAGTGTTTCGGGGGGCGCCTCCCCCAATGAGCAGTTCTTC.

This clonotype was detected only once. A read error may produce the germline difference seen at one junction end. V is TRBV12-3 or TRBV12-4 and J is TRBJ2-5; 8 bases agree with TRBD1. The CDR3 totals 18 residues. The CDR3 bases are TGTGCCAGCTGTTTGATCTCGTCTGGTGGGACAGGAAGAGAGACCCAGTACTTC. It codes for CASCLISSGGTGRETQYF.

The sample holds a few counts of this clonotype. The chain links TRBV6-2 or TRBV6-3 to TRBJ2-7, with D possibly matching TRBD2 (5 bases). Trimming removed 6 bases at V and 4 bases at J, with 16 bases between. This CDR3 has 14 amino acids. Germline V gives CDR1 MNHEY, CDR2 SVGEGT. CDR3 DNA: TGTGCCAGCAGATTCAACCCCCCGGGGTACGAGCAGTACTTC. Translating gives CASRFNPPGYEQYF.